This T cell receptor (beta chain) was retrieved from a study of blood T cell repertoires in COVID-19. At the level of the study: Sources were T cells, B-cell-depleted T cells, or PBMCs; the material itself was cDNA or gDNA.

In the original analysis: Amplification from reference gene primers served as the basis for estimated nucleated cell counts. This table comes from immunoSEQ multiplex PCR, and its TCRdb copy is limited to in-frame clones, with some not included. V and J calls and clone size follow that table, whereas D and trimming were derived from the DNA. This sample carries fewer than 250,000 clones, around nine tenths of them seen once, and the ten largest clones take over 0.8%. Followed over time, Seattle patients had been enrolled while infection was active. Germline V gives CDR1 SGHRS, CDR2 YFSETQ. J gave up 4 bases and V 4 bases, and 4 bases lay outside the gene matches. CDR3 length: 13 residues.

The receptor was derived from a man between 25 and 39 years old with COVID-19, enrolled during active disease. The chain joins TRBV5-1 to TRBJ1-2, with 7 nucleotides matching TRBD1. What was sequenced was peripheral blood. The CDR3 nucleotides are TGCGCCAGCAGCGATGGACAGGTCTATGGCTACACCTTC. It is translated as CASSDGQVYGYTF.